This T cell receptor beta chain was retrieved from a study of T cell changes during pregnancy in multiple sclerosis. The CDR3 is 14 amino acids. The V gene's germline CDR1 is MDHEN and CDR2 SYDVKM. With 3 bases clipped from V and 5 bases from J, the junction kept 5 bases outside the gene matches. Libraries were prepared by immunoSEQ multiplex PCR; TCRdb keeps only in-frame clonotypes and omits some of them. Altogether 58,000 or so clones are present, around 92% being singletons, with the ten largest covering 2% to 2.5%. The chain joins TRBV28 to TRBJ2-7, with 9 positions matching TRBD2. This specimen consisted of peripheral blood, obtained in the first trimester of pregnancy. The TCR was taken from a female donor with multiple sclerosis, enrolled in a pregnancy study. The CDR3 DNA sequence: TGTGCCAGCAGTTTGCGGGAGGGCCGCGACGAGCAGTACTTC. Translated, it gives CASSLREGRDEQYF.